These 20 T cell receptor beta chains were all obtained from the same sample, sequenced in a study of neurological immune-mediated disorders. MiXCR, applied by TCRdb to the 5' RACE reads, yields one record per CDR3 protein. The data show 71,000 or so distinct CDR3 sequences, less than 5.5% seen once. Sequencing was carried out using PBMCs. The receptors come from a woman aged 25-40 years with multiple sclerosis.

In this sample, this clonotype turned up many times. The rearrangement joins TRBV10-1 to TRBJ2-7, with 7 bases aligning to TRBD2. From germline, CDR1 is WNHNN and CDR2 SYGVQD (reference sequence). V was pared by 5 bases and J by 7 bases, with 14 bases of the junction left unmatched. The CDR3 totals 15 residues. The CDR3 nucleotides read TGCGCCAGCAGTCCAGCGGGACTAAAGGGACGGGAGCAGTACTTC. Protein: CASSPAGLKGREQYF.

The chain joins TRBV5-1 to TRBJ2-5, with D possibly being TRBD1 (6 bases). Germline CDR1 SGHRS, CDR2 YFSETQ. Trimming shortened V by 4 bases and J by 1 base, and 11 bases separated the two germline ends. This CDR3 spans 14 amino acids. The CDR3 DNA sequence: TGCGCCAGCAGCCCCGGACAGCCCCAAGAGACCCAGTACTTC. As protein: CASSPGQPQETQYF. Supplemented by reference TRBV5-1 and TRBJ2-5, the full variable domain reads KAGVTQTPRYLIKTRGQQVTLSCSPISGHRSVSWYQQTPGQGLQFLFEYFSETQRNKGNFPGRFSGRQFSNSRSEMNVSTLELGDSALYLCASSPGQPQETQYFGPGTRLLVL.

This clonotype has more than one count but fewer than ten. The V call is TRBV28, the J call TRBJ2-7, with 7 bases identical to TRBD2. Germline CDR1 MDHEN, CDR2 SYDVKM. The CDR3 totals 14 residues. J was trimmed by 5 bases and V by 4 bases; bases with no gene match: 8. CDR3 amino acids: CASSSPDLADEQYV. DNA of the CDR3: TGTGCCAGCAGTTCCCCGGACCTAGCGGACGAGCAGTACGTC.

This clonotype was counted ten times or more. This rearrangement joins TRBV5-1 to TRBJ2-7; TRBD2 agrees at 12 bases. The germline CDR1 and CDR2 sequences are SGHRS and YFSETQ. V was clipped by 5 bases and J by 5 bases; unmatched bases: 5. The CDR3 consists of 14 residues. The CDR3 DNA sequence: TGCGCCAGCAGTTCTAGCGGGGGGGCCGACGAGCAGTACGTC. Protein sequence: CASSSSGGADEQYV.

In this sample, this clonotype turned up many times. Written as DNA, the CDR3 is TGTGCCAGCAGCCAAGATTGGGGGGGGTGGAGCGGCCACACAGATACGCAGTATTTT. This gives the protein CASSQDWGGWSGHTDTQYF. The chain links TRBV3-1 to TRBJ2-3; the match to TRBD2 covers 7 bases. CDR1 is LGHDT, CDR2 YNNKEL, per germline (reference sequence). The CDR3 spans 19 residues. The J segment lost 2 bases and the V segment lost 0 bases, leaving 14 bases of the junction unmatched.

In its sample, this clonotype was seen many times. The chain combines TRBV10-3 with TRBJ2-6; either TRBD1 or TRBD2 may fit D (5 bases each). Germline V gene lookup returns CDR1 ENHRY and CDR2 SYGVKD. Between the trimmed V and J ends, which lost 6 bases and 0 bases, there was a span of 9 bases. The length of the CDR3 is 15 residues. DNA of the CDR3: TGTGCCATCAGCGAGGGGAACTCTGGGGCCAACGTCCTGACTTTC. It codes for CAISEGNSGANVLTF.

This clonotype has at least ten counts. The genes are TRBV7-9 and TRBJ2-5; no clear D gene. Trimming pared 4 bases from V and 5 bases from J, leaving 8 bases between. Germline V gene sequence: CDR1 SEHNR, CDR2 FQNEAQ (reference sequence). The CDR3 has 12 residues. CDR3 in amino acids: CASSYDGETQYF. The CDR3, as DNA: TGTGCCAGCAGCTACGACGGGGAGACCCAGTACTTC.

This clonotype was counted ten times or more. The genes are TRBV5-1 and TRBJ2-3; D unclear. The CDR3 is made up of 12 amino acids. V lost 2 bases to trimming and J lost 3 bases, with 4 bases between them. Germline CDR1 is SGHRS and CDR2 is YFSETQ. CDR3 DNA: TGCGCCAGCAGCTTTCGAACAGATACGCAGTATTTT. Amino acids: CASSFRTDTQYF.

The chain recombines TRBV5-1 with TRBJ2-1, with D perhaps TRBD1 or TRBD2 (5 bases each). The CDR3 covers 15 residues. Trimming cost V 4 bases and J 3 bases, with 14 bases left between them. CDR1 and CDR2 from the germline V gene are SGHRS and YFSETQ. CDR3: CASSAAQGDYNEQFF. CDR3 nucleotides: TGCGCCAGCAGCGCGGCGCAGGGAGACTACAATGAGCAGTTCTTC.

This chain links TRBV6-2 or TRBV6-3 with TRBJ1-5; D is perhaps TRBD1 (5 bases). Per germline, CDR1 MNHEY and CDR2 SVGEGT. The germline V and J ends were trimmed by 4 bases and 4 bases, with 23 bases remaining between them. The CDR3 covers 18 residues. The CDR3 DNA follows: TGTGCCAGCAGTTTCCACCCTGCTAACGACCGGGGGAATCAGCCCCAGCATTTT. Translating it yields CASSFHPANDRGNQPQHF.

The chain couples TRBV12-3 or TRBV12-4 to TRBJ2-3; 11 bases match TRBD2. After removal of 3 bases from V and 3 bases from J, the junction contained 2 bases not matched to a gene. The CDR3 spans 15 residues. The CDR3 nucleotides read TGTGCCAGCAGTTTCGGGACTAGCGGTACAGATACGCAGTATTTT. This encodes CASSFGTSGTDTQYF.

This clonotype was seen a handful of times. This chain connects TRBV27 to TRBJ2-2; D perhaps matches TRBD2 (6 bases). The CDR3 is made up of 14 amino acids. The V gene lost 4 bases and the J gene lost 5 bases, with 11 bases spanning the gap. The germline CDR1 and CDR2 sequences are MNHEY and SMNVEV (reference sequence). Written as DNA, the CDR3 is TGTGCCAGCAGTTGGGGGGAGCGGACCGGGGAGCTGTTTTTT. It yields the protein CASSWGERTGELFF.

This clonotype was found many times. The chain links TRBV20-1 to TRBJ2-3, with TRBD2 identical over 11 bases. From germline, CDR1 is DFQATT and CDR2 SNEGSKA (reference sequence). The CDR3 spans 16 residues. V dropped 0 bases and J dropped 6; count of bases not matched to a gene: 8. For the CDR3, the DNA is TGCAGTGCTAGAGAACTAGCGGGAGTACATATGGATACGCAGTATTTT. As protein: CSARELAGVHMDTQYF.

The sample holds many counts of this clonotype. The chain has TRBV20-1 and TRBJ1-1; weak D call: TRBD1 (6 bases). The V gene's germline CDR1 is DFQATT and CDR2 SNEGSKA (reference sequence). The CDR3 has 15 residues. V lost 0 bases to trimming and J lost 4 bases, with 15 bases between them. This CDR3 is CSAREEGVSGTEAFF. DNA of the CDR3: TGCAGTGCTAGAGAAGAGGGGGTTTCGGGCACTGAAGCTTTCTTT.

The table lists this clonotype with many counts. The V call is TRBV5-6, the J call TRBJ2-5; D is undetermined. Germline-derived CDR1 and CDR2 are SGHDT and YYEEEE. V was trimmed by 4 bases and J by 2 bases, leaving 9 bases between them. This CDR3 contains 13 residues. The CDR3 sequence: CASSGQLQETQYF. The CDR3 DNA follows: TGTGCCAGCAGCGGTCAGTTACAAGAGACCCAGTACTTC.

This clonotype was counted many times. The chain is built from TRBV5-1 and TRBJ2-7; no clear D gene. This CDR3 contains 15 residues. The germline gives CDR1 SGHRS, CDR2 YFSETQ. V gave up 1 base and J gave up 6 bases, with 17 bases separating them. The CDR3 loop reads CASSLFSAQSPEQYF. The CDR3 DNA sequence: TGCGCCAGCAGCTTGTTCAGTGCCCAATCCCCCGAGCAGTACTTC.

Many counts were recorded for this clonotype. The chain employs TRBV20-1 and TRBJ2-5; D may be TRBD2 (6 bases). V was cut by 5 bases and J by 4 bases, with 20 bases left in between. The V gene's germline CDR1 is DFQATT and CDR2 SNEGSKA (reference sequence). The CDR3 is 15 residues long. The CDR3: CSAPGRAGGGETQYF. CDR3 nucleotides: TGCAGTGCTCCCGGGCGGGCCGGGGGAGGAGAGACCCAGTACTTC.

This clonotype was picked up many times. The J gene is TRBJ1-2, the V gene TRBV7-9, with D unresolved. V was clipped by 1 base and J by 0 bases, with 6 bases between them. This CDR3 has 14 residues. Germline CDR1 and CDR2: SEHNR and FQNEAQ (reference sequence). The chain's CDR3 is CASSLGTANYGYTF. Here the CDR3 DNA reads TGTGCCAGCAGCTTAGGCACGGCTAACTATGGCTACACCTTC.

This clonotype was seen many times. The rearrangement uses TRBV20-1 and TRBJ2-7; 11 positions match TRBD2. V lost 7 bases to trimming and J lost 8 bases; unmatched junction nucleotides: 7. The germline gives CDR1 DFQATT, CDR2 SNEGSKA (reference sequence). The CDR3 consists of 12 residues. DNA of the CDR3: TGCAGTGTCGGGATAGCGGGAGGGCAGCAGTACTTC. As protein: CSVGIAGGQQYF.

There are many counts of this clonotype. The chain links TRBV20-1 to TRBJ2-1; 9 bases align to TRBD1. The trim removed 5 bases at V and 9 bases at J, leaving 11 bases unmatched. CDR1 DFQATT and CDR2 SNEGSKA come from the germline V gene (reference sequence). The CDR3 extends over 14 amino acids. Here the CDR3 reads CSASGQGMLGEQFF. The DNA for the CDR3 is TGCAGTGCTTCGGGACAGGGTATGCTCGGTGAGCAGTTCTTC.